This TCR beta chain was observed in a study of blood T cell repertoires in COVID-19. The wider study: The origin of the acute and convalescent COVID-19 samples was the United States, Italy and Spain. T cells, B-cell-depleted T cells, or PBMCs supplied cDNA or gDNA.

The authors' processing: Reference gene primer amplification yielded estimated nucleated cell counts. Here immunoSEQ multiplex PCR was the method, and the copy in TCRdb shows in-frame clones only, minus some. V, J and clone size are taken as reported in that table, and D and trimming were inferred from the DNA itself. The table lists roughly 120,000 clones, about 79% of them singletons, with under 3% in the top ten. CDR3 length equals 15 residues. The germline V gene has CDR1 SGHVS and CDR2 FNYEAQ. V lost 5 bases, J lost 4 bases, and 10 bases stayed unmatched. The receptor was isolated from a man between 65 and 80 years old with acute or convalescent COVID-19. The rearrangement links TRBV7-6 to TRBJ1-1; TRBD1 matches at 7 bases. The source material was peripheral blood. For the CDR3, the DNA is TGTGCCAGCAGCAGCACGACAGGGTCACGCACTGAAGCTTTCTTT. The encoded protein is CASSSTTGSRTEAFF.